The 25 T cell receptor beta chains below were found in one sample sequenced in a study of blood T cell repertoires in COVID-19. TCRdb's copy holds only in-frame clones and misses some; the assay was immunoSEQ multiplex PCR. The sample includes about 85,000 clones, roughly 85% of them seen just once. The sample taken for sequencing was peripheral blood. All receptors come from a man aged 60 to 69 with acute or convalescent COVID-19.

DNA for the CDR3: TGTGCCAGCAGCCCCGGGACTCCTCTGGGGGGAGAGCAGTTCTTC. Amino acids: CASSPGTPLGGEQFF. The chain uses TRBV3-1 (or the pseudogene TRBV3-2) and TRBJ2-1, with a tentative D call TRBD2 (6 bases). CDR1 is LGHDT and CDR2 is YNNKEL in the germline V gene (reference sequence). This CDR3 is built from 15 residues. V lost 4 bases, J lost 10 bases, and 20 bases lay in between.

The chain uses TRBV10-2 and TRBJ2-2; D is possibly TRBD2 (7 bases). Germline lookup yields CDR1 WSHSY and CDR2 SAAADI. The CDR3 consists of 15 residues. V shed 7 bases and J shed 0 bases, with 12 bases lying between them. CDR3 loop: CASMRGGSNTGELFF. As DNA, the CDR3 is TGCGCCAGCATGAGGGGGGGATCGAACACCGGGGAGCTGTTTTTT.

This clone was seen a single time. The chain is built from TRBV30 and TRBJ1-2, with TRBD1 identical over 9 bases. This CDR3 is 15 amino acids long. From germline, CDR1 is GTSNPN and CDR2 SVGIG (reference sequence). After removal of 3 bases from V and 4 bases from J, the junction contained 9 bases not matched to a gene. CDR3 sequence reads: CAWRPGTGLRYGYTF. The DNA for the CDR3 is TGTGCCTGGAGGCCCGGGACAGGGCTTCGCTATGGCTACACCTTC.

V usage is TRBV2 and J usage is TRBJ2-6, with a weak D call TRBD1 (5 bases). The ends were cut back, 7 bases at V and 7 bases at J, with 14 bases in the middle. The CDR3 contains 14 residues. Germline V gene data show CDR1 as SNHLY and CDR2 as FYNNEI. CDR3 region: CASTDGREANVLTF. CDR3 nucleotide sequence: TGTGCCAGCACCGACGGCAGGGAAGCCAACGTCCTGACTTTC.

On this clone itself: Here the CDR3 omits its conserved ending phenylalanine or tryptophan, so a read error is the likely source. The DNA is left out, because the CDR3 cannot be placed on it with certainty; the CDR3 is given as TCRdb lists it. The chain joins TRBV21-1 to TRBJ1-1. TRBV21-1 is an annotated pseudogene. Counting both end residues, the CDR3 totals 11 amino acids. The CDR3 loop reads CASSKRGGKLR.

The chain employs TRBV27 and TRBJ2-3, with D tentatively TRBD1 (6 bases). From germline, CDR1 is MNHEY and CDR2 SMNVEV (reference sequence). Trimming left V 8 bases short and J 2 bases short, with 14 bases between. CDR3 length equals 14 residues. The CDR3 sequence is CASRWDTTTDTQYF. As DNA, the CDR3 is TGTGCCAGCCGATGGGACACCACCACAGATACGCAGTATTTT.

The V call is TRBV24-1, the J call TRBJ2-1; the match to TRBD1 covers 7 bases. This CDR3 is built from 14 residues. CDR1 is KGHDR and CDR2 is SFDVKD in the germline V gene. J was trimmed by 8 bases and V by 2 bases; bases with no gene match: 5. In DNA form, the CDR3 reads TGTGCCACCAGTGATTGGCAGGGGGTGGATGAGCAGTTCTTC. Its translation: CATSDWQGVDEQFF.

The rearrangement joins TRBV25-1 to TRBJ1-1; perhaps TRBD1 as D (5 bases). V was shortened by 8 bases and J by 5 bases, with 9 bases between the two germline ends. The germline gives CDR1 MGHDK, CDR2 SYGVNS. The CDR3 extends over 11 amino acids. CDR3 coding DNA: TGTGCCAGCGGACAAGGAACTGAAGCTTTCTTT. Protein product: CASGQGTEAFF.

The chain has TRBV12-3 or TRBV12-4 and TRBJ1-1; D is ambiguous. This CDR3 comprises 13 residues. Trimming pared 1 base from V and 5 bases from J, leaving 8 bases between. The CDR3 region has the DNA TGTGCCAGCAGTTTAGGCCGCCGGACTGAAGCTTTCTTT. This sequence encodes CASSLGRRTEAFF.

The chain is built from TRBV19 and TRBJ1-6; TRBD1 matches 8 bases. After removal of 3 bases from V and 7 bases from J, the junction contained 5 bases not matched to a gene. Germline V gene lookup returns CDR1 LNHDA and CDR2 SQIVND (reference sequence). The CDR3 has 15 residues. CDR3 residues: CASSIGWTGNSPLHF. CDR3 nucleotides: TGTGCCAGTAGTATTGGGTGGACAGGGAATTCACCCCTCCACTTT.

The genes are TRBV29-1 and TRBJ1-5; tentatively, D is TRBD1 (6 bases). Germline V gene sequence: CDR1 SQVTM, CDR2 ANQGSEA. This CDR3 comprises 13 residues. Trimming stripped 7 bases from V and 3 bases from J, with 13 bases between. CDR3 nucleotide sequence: TGCAGCGGACAAGAGGGGGTCAATCAGCCCCAGCATTTT. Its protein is CSGQEGVNQPQHF.

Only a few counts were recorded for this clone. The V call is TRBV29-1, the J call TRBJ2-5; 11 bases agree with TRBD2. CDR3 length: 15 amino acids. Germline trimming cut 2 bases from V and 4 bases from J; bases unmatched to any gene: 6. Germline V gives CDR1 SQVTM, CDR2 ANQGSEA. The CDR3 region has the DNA TGCAGCGTTGAAAATAGCGGGGGGGCCGGAGAGACCCAGTACTTC. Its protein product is CSVENSGGAGETQYF. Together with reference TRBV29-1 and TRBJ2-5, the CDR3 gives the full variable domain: SAVISQKPSRDICQRGTSLTIQCQVDSQVTMMFWYRQQPGQSLTLIATANQGSEATYESGFVIDKFPISRPNLTFSTLTVSNMSPEDSSIYLCSVENSGGAGETQYFGPGTRLLVL.

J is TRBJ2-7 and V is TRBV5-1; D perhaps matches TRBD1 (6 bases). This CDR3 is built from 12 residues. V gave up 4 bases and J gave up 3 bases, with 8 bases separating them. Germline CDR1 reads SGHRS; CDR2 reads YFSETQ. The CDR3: CASSEQGYEQYF. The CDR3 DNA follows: TGCGCCAGCAGCGAACAGGGCTACGAGCAGTACTTC.

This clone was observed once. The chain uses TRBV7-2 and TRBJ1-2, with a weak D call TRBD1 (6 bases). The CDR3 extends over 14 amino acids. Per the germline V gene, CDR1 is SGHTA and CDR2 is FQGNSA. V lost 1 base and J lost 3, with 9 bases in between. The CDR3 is CASSLVGQHYGYTF. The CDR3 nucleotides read TGTGCCAGCAGCTTAGTCGGACAGCACTATGGCTACACCTTC.

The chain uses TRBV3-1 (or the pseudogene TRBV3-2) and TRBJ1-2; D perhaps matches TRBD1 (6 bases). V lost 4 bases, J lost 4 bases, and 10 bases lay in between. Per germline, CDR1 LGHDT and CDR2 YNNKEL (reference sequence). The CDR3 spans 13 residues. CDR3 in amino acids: CASSLGQSYGYTF. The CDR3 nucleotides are TGTGCCAGCAGCCTTGGACAGAGCTATGGCTACACCTTC.

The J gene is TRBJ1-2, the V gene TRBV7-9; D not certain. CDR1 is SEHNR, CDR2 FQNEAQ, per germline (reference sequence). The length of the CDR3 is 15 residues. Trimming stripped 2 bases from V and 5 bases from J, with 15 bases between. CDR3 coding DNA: TGTGCCAGCAGCTTAAATCCGTCCAGCGTTTATGGCTACACCTTC. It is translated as CASSLNPSSVYGYTF.

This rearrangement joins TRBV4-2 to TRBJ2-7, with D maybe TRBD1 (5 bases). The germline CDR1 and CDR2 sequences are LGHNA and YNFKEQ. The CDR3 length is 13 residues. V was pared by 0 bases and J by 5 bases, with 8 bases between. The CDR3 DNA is TGTGCCAGCAGCCAAGACAGGGTGAACGAGCAGTACTTC. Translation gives CASSQDRVNEQYF.

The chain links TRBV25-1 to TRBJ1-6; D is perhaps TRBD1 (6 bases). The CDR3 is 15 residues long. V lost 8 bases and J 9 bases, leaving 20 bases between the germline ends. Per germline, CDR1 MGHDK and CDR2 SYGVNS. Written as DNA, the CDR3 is TGTGCCAGCTCCCCGGGCAGGGGAGTATCTTCACCCCTCCACTTT. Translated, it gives CASSPGRGVSSPLHF.

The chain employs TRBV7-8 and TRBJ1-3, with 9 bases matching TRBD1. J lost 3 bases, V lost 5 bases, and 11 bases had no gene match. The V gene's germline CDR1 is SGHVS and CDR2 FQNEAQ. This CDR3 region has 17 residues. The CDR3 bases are TGTGCCAGCAGCAAGCCCCGGGACAGGGCGTTTGGAAACACCATATATTTT. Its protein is CASSKPRDRAFGNTIYF.

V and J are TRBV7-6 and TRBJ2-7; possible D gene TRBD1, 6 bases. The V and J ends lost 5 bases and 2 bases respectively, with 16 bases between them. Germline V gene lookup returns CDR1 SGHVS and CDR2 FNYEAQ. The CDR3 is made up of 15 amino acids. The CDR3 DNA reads TGTGCCAGCAGCGCATCGTGGACAGATGCCTACGAGCAGTACTTC. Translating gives CASSASWTDAYEQYF.

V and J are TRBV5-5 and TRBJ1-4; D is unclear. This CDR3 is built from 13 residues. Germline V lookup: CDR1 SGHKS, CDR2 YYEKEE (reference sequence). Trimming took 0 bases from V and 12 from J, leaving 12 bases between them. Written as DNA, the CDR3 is TGTGCCAGCAGCTTGGAGCAGGCGCCGGAACTGTTTTTT. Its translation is CASSLEQAPELFF.

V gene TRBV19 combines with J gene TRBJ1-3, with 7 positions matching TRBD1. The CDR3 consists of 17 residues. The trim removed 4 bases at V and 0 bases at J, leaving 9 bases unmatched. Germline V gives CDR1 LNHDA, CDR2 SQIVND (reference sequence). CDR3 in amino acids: CASSRTGGPSSGNTIYF. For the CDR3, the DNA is TGTGCCAGTAGTAGGACAGGAGGCCCAAGCTCTGGAAACACCATATATTTT. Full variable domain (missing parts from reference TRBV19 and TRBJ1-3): DGGITQSPKYLFRKEGQNVTLSCEQNLNHDAMYWYRQDPGQGLRLIYYSQIVNDFQKGDIAEGYSVSREKKESFPLTVTSAQKNPTAFYLCASSRTGGPSSGNTIYFGEGSWLTVV.

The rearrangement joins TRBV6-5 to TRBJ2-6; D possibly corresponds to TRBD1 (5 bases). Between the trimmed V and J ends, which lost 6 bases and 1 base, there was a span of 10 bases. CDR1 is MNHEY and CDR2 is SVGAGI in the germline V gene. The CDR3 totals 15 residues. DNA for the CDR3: TGTGCCAGCAGCCCACAGGAGTCTGGGGCCAACGTCCTGACTTTC. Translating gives CASSPQESGANVLTF.

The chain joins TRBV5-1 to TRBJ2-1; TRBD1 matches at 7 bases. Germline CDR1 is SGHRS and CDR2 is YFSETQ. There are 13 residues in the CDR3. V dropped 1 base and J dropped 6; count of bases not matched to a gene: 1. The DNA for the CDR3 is TGCGCCAGCAGCTTGCACAGGGGCAATGAGCAGTTCTTC. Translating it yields CASSLHRGNEQFF.

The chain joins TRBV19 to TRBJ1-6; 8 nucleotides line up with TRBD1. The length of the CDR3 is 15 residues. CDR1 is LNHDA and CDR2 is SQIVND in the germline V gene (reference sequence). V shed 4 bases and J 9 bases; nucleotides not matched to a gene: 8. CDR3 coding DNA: TGTGCCAGTAGTACCGGACAGGGAAGTAGTTCACCCCTCCACTTT. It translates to CASSTGQGSSSPLHF.